Following are 19 T cell receptor beta chains from one sample sequenced in a study of blood T cell repertoires in COVID-19. Method: immunoSEQ multiplex PCR; TCRdb's copy keeps in-frame clones and lacks some. Among more than 200,000 clones listed, more than 80% were seen once. The material sequenced was PBMCs or T cells enriched from blood (not recorded which). These receptors all come from a man in his 60s who had recovered from COVID-19.

The chain recombines TRBV19 with TRBJ2-7; 8 positions agree with TRBD1. Germline V gene sequence: CDR1 LNHDA, CDR2 SQIVND (reference sequence). The CDR3 sequence is 16 residues long. Trimming took 1 base from V and 2 from J; bases not matched to a gene: 7. In DNA, the CDR3 is TGTGCCAGTAGTATAGGCGGGACAGGCCTAACCTACGAGCAGTACTTC. This translates into CASSIGGTGLTYEQYF.

The chain combines TRBV4-2 with TRBJ2-2; D is unresolved. V lost 1 base to trimming and J lost 3 bases, with 12 bases between them. This CDR3 region has 16 residues. Germline CDR1 is LGHNA and CDR2 is YNFKEQ. Written as DNA, the CDR3 is TGTGCCAGCAGCCAAGTGGCGGCCAGTTACACCGGGGAGCTGTTTTTT. Amino acid sequence: CASSQVAASYTGELFF.

This rearrangement joins TRBV5-1 to TRBJ1-2; D perhaps matches TRBD1 (6 bases). Germline V gives CDR1 SGHRS, CDR2 YFSETQ. The ends were cut back, 4 bases at V and 8 bases at J, with 15 bases in the middle. This CDR3 is built from 13 residues. Here the CDR3 reads CASSAEQGNGYTF. CDR3 nucleotide sequence: TGCGCCAGCAGCGCGGAACAGGGAAACGGCTACACCTTC.

The DNA for the CDR3 is TGTGCCAGTAGTCGAACTGCACAGGGCTATGGCTACACCTTC. This encodes CASSRTAQGYGYTF. J is TRBJ1-2 and V is TRBV19, with D perhaps matching TRBD1 (6 bases). The CDR3 totals 14 residues. Germline loops: CDR1 LNHDA, CDR2 SQIVND (reference sequence). Trimming removed 5 bases from V and 4 bases from J, with 14 bases in between.

The V and J genes are TRBV19 and TRBJ1-2; D not certain. V was cut by 5 bases and J by 2 bases, with 15 bases left in between. The CDR3 covers 15 residues. Germline lookup yields CDR1 LNHDA and CDR2 SQIVND (reference sequence). DNA for the CDR3: TGTGCCAGTAGTCGTGCCCGGGAGTCCAACTATGGCTACACCTTC. It is translated as CASSRARESNYGYTF.

This clone was picked up one time. V and J are TRBV5-1 and TRBJ1-2; 8 positions agree with TRBD1. Germline CDR1 reads SGHRS; CDR2 reads YFSETQ. With V trimmed by 4 bases and J by 8 bases, 7 bases remained unmatched. The CDR3 runs 13 residues. The CDR3, as DNA: TGCGCCAGCAGCACTCAGACAGGGGTGGGCTACACCTTC. Translating gives CASSTQTGVGYTF. The full variable domain, its missing parts supplied by reference TRBV5-1 and TRBJ1-2, is KAGVTQTPRYLIKTRGQQVTLSCSPISGHRSVSWYQQTPGQGLQFLFEYFSETQRNKGNFPGRFSGRQFSNSRSEMNVSTLELGDSALYLCASSTQTGVGYTFGSGTRLTVV.

The J gene is TRBJ1-1, the V gene TRBV10-2, with D tentatively TRBD1 (5 bases). Germline loops: CDR1 WSHSY, CDR2 SAAADI. The CDR3 is 13 amino acids. The V and J ends lost 7 bases and 6 bases respectively, with 15 bases between them. As DNA, the CDR3 is TGCGCCAGCAATAGGGGCCACGACGCTGAAGCTTTCTTT. Its translation: CASNRGHDAEAFF.

This clone came up once. The chain is built from TRBV7-8 and TRBJ1-5, with D tentatively TRBD1 (5 bases). Deletions cut 1 base from V and 2 bases from J, with 9 bases between. The CDR3 is 15 amino acids. Germline values: CDR1 SGHVS, CDR2 FQNEAQ. The CDR3 sequence is CASSLGTGGNQPQHF. CDR3 DNA: TGTGCCAGCAGCTTAGGAACAGGAGGCAATCAGCCCCAGCATTTT.

This chain links TRBV2 with TRBJ2-7, with a weak D call TRBD1 (6 bases). Trimming removed 6 bases at V and 6 bases at J, with 15 bases between. The germline V gene encodes CDR1 SNHLY and CDR2 FYNNEI. The CDR3 covers 13 residues. CDR3 residues: CASRYRELGEQYF. CDR3 sequence (DNA): TGTGCCAGCAGGTACAGGGAGCTCGGCGAGCAGTACTTC. Drawing the rest from reference TRBV2 and TRBJ2-7, the complete variable domain is EPEVTQTPSHQVTQMGQEVILRCVPISNHLYFYWYRQILGQKVEFLVSFYNNEISEKSEIFDDQFSVERPDGSNFTLKIRSTKLEDSAMYFCASRYRELGEQYFGPGTRLTVT.

This clone was found a few times. The V gene is TRBV6-5, the J gene TRBJ1-1; D remains ambiguous. The CDR3 consists of 14 residues. Germline assignment: CDR1 MNHEY and CDR2 SVGAGI. Trimming cost V 2 bases and J 4 bases, with 11 bases left between them. Written as DNA, the CDR3 is TGTGCCAGCAGTTACGAGGGATCGGGCACTGAAGCTTTCTTT. Translated, it gives CASSYEGSGTEAFF.

This chain's CDR3 is CASSLSGTKNTGELFF. As DNA, the CDR3 is TGTGCCAGCAGCTTGTCCGGGACAAAAAACACCGGGGAGCTGTTTTTT. The rearrangement uses TRBV5-8 and TRBJ2-2; possibly TRBD1 for D (6 bases). Germline CDR1 SGHTS, CDR2 YDEGEE. There are 16 residues in the CDR3. The ends were cut back, 1 base at V and 2 bases at J, with 12 bases in the middle.

This clone showed up just a few times. V is TRBV7-6 and J is TRBJ1-3; TRBD1 agrees at 7 bases. The germline CDR1 and CDR2 sequences are SGHVS and FNYEAQ. This CDR3 region has 17 residues. V lost 5 bases, J lost 0 bases, and 10 bases stayed unmatched. For the CDR3, the DNA is TGTGCCAGCAGCAGATCCGGGACAGTCTACTCTGGAAACACCATATATTTT. This encodes CASSRSGTVYSGNTIYF.

The chain is built from TRBV6-5 and TRBJ2-7, with a tentative D call TRBD1 (5 bases). Germline CDR1 is MNHEY and CDR2 is SVGAGI. CDR3 size: 14 residues. V lost 5 bases, J lost 0 bases, and 11 bases lay in between. The CDR3 sequence: CASSTNRRSYEQYF. Here the CDR3 DNA reads TGTGCCAGCAGTACTAACAGGCGCTCCTACGAGCAGTACTTC.

This chain connects TRBV21-1 to TRBJ2-7; the table calls TRBD1, which could not be checked here. TRBV21-1 represents a pseudogene. This CDR3 region has 14 residues. The CDR3 loop is CASSLPTENYEQYF. DNA of the CDR3: TGTGCCAGCAGCCTACCTACAGAGAACTACGAGCAGTACTTC.

V gene TRBV2 combines with J gene TRBJ1-1, with 9 bases matching TRBD1. Germline CDR1 is SNHLY and CDR2 is FYNNEI. The CDR3 is made up of 16 amino acids. V lost 6 bases, J lost 1 base, and 9 bases stayed unmatched. The DNA for the CDR3 is TGTGCCAGCAGCCCTACAGGGGGCGCGGGGAACACTGAAGCTTTCTTT. Amino acid sequence: CASSPTGGAGNTEAFF.

The CDR3 sequence is CASSRKPQGAEKLFF. In DNA, the CDR3 is TGTGCCAGCAGTCGAAAACCGCAGGGGGCTGAAAAACTGTTTTTT. The chain recombines TRBV27 with TRBJ1-4, with 8 bases that match TRBD1. CDR3 length: 15 residues. With 5 bases clipped from V and 7 bases from J, the junction kept 9 bases outside the gene matches. Germline V CDR1 and CDR2: MNHEY, SMNVEV (reference sequence).

This rearrangement joins TRBV28 to TRBJ2-7; 10 nucleotides line up with TRBD1. The CDR3 is made up of 17 amino acids. The germline V gene encodes CDR1 MDHEN and CDR2 SYDVKM. V shed 2 bases, J shed 0 bases, and the junction held 7 bases outside the gene matches. CDR3 in DNA: TGTGCCAGCAGTTTAGAGGGGGGACAGGGGAGCTCCTACGAGCAGTACTTC. This translates into CASSLEGGQGSSYEQYF.

The rearrangement links TRBV27 to TRBJ2-1; D possibly corresponds to TRBD2 (6 bases). The ends were cut back, 1 base at V and 3 bases at J, with 22 bases in the middle. The CDR3 totals 19 residues. Germline CDR1 is MNHEY and CDR2 is SMNVEV (reference sequence). CDR3 nucleotide sequence: TGTGCCAGCAGTTTATTTATGAAGTTTTGGGCGGGGAACTACAATGAGCAGTTCTTC. Protein product: CASSLFMKFWAGNYNEQFF.

The rearrangement links TRBV6-6 to TRBJ2-1; 8 nucleotides align to TRBD2. Germline V gives CDR1 MNHNY, CDR2 SVGAGI (reference sequence). The CDR3 runs 16 residues. V lost 7 bases, J lost 1 base, and 9 bases stayed unmatched. The CDR3 loop reads CASNVGGGRSYNEQFF. The CDR3 nucleotides read TGTGCCAGCAACGTTGGCGGGGGGCGTTCCTACAATGAGCAGTTCTTC.